The clone carrying this TCR beta chain was seen a handful of times. The sample originates from a study of graft-versus-host responses after intestinal transplantation. The authors combined 200,000 CFSE-labeled responder cells with 200,000 irradiated, violet-dye-labeled stimulator cells in plates. Sorting of proliferating CFSE-low CD3+CD4+ and CD3+CD8+ responders took place after the reaction. Findings of the study overall: Early after transplant, HvG declines were associated with peak levels of circulating GvH clones.

The germline CDR1 and CDR2 sequences are MNHEY and SVGAGI. With V trimmed by 5 bases and J by 1 base, 5 bases remained unmatched. The CDR3 sequence is 15 residues long. TCRdb keeps only in-frame clones here, not all; method: immunoSEQ multiplex PCR. This repertoire shows 20,000 to 25,000 clones, approximately 40% found once; its top ten account for 1.6%. This clonotype was sampled from a human patient who received an intestinal transplant. The sequences come from alloreactive CD8+ T cells from a mixed lymphocyte reaction culture, collected before intestinal transplant. This sample's subset: CFSE-low proliferating T cells sorted from approximately 6-day pre-transplant mixed lymphocyte reaction (GvH or HvG direction). The genes are TRBV6-5 and TRBJ2-3; 8 bases agree with TRBD1. The CDR3 loop is CASSVTGGRTDTQYF. The CDR3 DNA follows: TGTGCCAGCAGTGTTACAGGGGGGCGCACAGATACGCAGTATTTT.